This TCR beta chain was recorded in a study of blood T cell dynamics during melanoma immunotherapy. Each bulk PBMC sample had roughly 0.35 ug DNA loaded. The protocol was immunoSEQ multiplex PCR, while the TCRdb copy is restricted to in-frame clones and leaves out a portion. The sample records around 10,000 clones, 89% being singletons. Time point defined: week 3, after first cycle of checkpoint inhibitor. From germline, CDR1 is MGHDK and CDR2 SYGVNS. V lost 2 bases, J lost 0 bases, and 13 bases lay in between. The CDR3 has 16 amino acids. The TCR sequence derives from a human donor with melanoma. The sample was blood, taken from a patient treated with checkpoint blockade. The chain combines TRBV25-1 with TRBJ1-1; D may be TRBD1 (5 bases). CDR3 protein: CASSERPWGLNTEAFF. Here the CDR3 DNA reads TGTGCCAGCAGTGAACGGCCCTGGGGCCTGAACACTGAAGCTTTCTTT.